These 21 T cell receptor beta chains came from one sample sequenced in a study of CD8+ T cells in alopecia areata. It was cDNA, reverse transcribed from extracted RNA, that served as the sequencing template. Data came from immunoSEQ multiplex PCR; TCRdb stores just in-frame clones and leaves some out. Here the sample spans some 98,000 clones, 60% to 65% being singletons. Treatment here: oral pan-JAK inhibitor, 5-10 mg twice daily. The sample here was CD8+ T cells sorted from blood, taken at week 4, from a patient treated with tofacitinib. The receptors originated from a human donor with alopecia areata.

V gene TRBV4-1 combines with J gene TRBJ2-3; TRBD2 agrees at 7 bases. Unmatched junction bases numbered 4, after V lost 2 bases and J lost 2 bases. Germline lookup yields CDR1 MGHRA and CDR2 YSYEKL. This CDR3 has 15 residues. The CDR3 protein is CASSQPGGFTDTQYF. The CDR3 DNA is TGCGCCAGCAGCCAACCGGGAGGTTTCACAGATACGCAGTATTTT.

In its sample, this clone was seen a few times. The CDR3 spells CSVQGGVGAYGYTF. As DNA, the CDR3 is TGCAGCGTACAGGGGGGAGTGGGTGCCTATGGCTACACCTTC. V is TRBV29-1 and J is TRBJ1-2, with 8 bases that match TRBD1. J gave up 4 bases and V 6 bases, and 10 bases lay outside the gene matches. This CDR3 region has 14 residues. Germline values: CDR1 SQVTM, CDR2 ANQGSEA.

Comment on this clone: The sample has other DNA sequences that encode this CDR3 too. The V gene is TRBV5-6, the J gene TRBJ2-1; TRBD2 matches 7 bases. V shed 0 bases and J 0 bases; nucleotides not matched to a gene: 3. The CDR3 covers 16 residues. Germline-derived CDR1 and CDR2 are SGHDT and YYEEEE. The CDR3 coding sequence is TGTGCCAGCAGCTTGGGAAGCGGGGACTCCTACAATGAGCAGTTCTTC. Amino acid sequence: CASSLGSGDSYNEQFF. Drawing the rest from reference TRBV5-6 and TRBJ2-1, the complete variable domain is DAGVTQSPTHLIKTRGQQVTLRCSPKSGHDTVSWYQQALGQGPQFIFQYYEEEERQRGNFPDRFSGHQFPNYSSELNVNALLLGDSALYLCASSLGSGDSYNEQFFGPGTRLTVL.

J is TRBJ2-2 and V is TRBV5-1, with 8 bases identical to TRBD1. The trim removed 0 bases at V and 4 bases at J, leaving 2 bases unmatched. In germline, CDR1 is SGHRS, CDR2 YFSETQ. This CDR3 region has 15 residues. The CDR3 DNA is TGCGCCAGCAGCTTGGAACAGGGGGTCACCGGGGAGCTGTTTTTT. Its protein product is CASSLEQGVTGELFF.

The CDR3 DNA reads as TGTGCCACCGGACAGGGCTACAATGAGCAGTTCTTC. This sequence encodes CATGQGYNEQFF. This rearrangement joins TRBV10-3 to TRBJ2-1; 8 nucleotides match TRBD1. The J segment lost 3 bases and the V segment lost 10 bases, leaving 2 bases of the junction unmatched. The CDR3 covers 12 residues. Germline V gene data show CDR1 as ENHRY and CDR2 as SYGVKD.

The rearrangement links TRBV4-3 to TRBJ2-2; 8 positions match TRBD1. The CDR3 is 18 residues long. V lost 0 bases, J lost 5 bases, and 11 bases stayed unmatched. Germline V lookup: CDR1 LGHNA, CDR2 YSLEER. CDR3 sequence reads: CASSQDRVVTGETGELFF. DNA of the CDR3: TGCGCCAGCAGCCAAGATAGGGTTGTGACAGGGGAAACCGGGGAGCTGTTTTTT.

This sequence joins TRBV19 and TRBJ2-7; D remains ambiguous. From germline, CDR1 is LNHDA and CDR2 SQIVND (reference sequence). The CDR3 is 14 amino acids. Trimming removed 3 bases from V and 2 bases from J, with 11 bases in between. The CDR3 spells CASSMEGGTYEQYF. The CDR3 nucleotides are TGTGCCAGTAGTATGGAAGGCGGAACCTACGAGCAGTACTTC.

V gene TRBV5-1 combines with J gene TRBJ2-1; TRBD1 matches at 9 bases. The CDR3 covers 15 residues. Germline V gives CDR1 SGHRS, CDR2 YFSETQ. V lost 3 bases, J lost 7 bases, and 8 bases stayed unmatched. CDR3 bases: TGCGCCAGCAGCTGGACTGGGACAGGGATGAATGAGCAGTTCTTC. Protein: CASSWTGTGMNEQFF.

V and J are TRBV7-6 and TRBJ2-7, with TRBD2 matching over 7 bases. Germline-derived CDR1 and CDR2 are SGHVS and FNYEAQ. V gave up 2 bases and J gave up 3 bases; unmatched junction bases: 7. CDR3 size: 15 residues. CDR3 amino acids: CASSLQTRGDYEQYF. CDR3 coding DNA: TGTGCCAGCAGCTTACAAACTCGGGGGGACTACGAGCAGTACTTC.

The chain links TRBV7-9 to TRBJ2-1; TRBD2 matches at 7 bases. The CDR3 length is 18 residues. The junction had 11 bases not matched to a gene; V was cut back by 2 bases and J by 1 base. CDR1 is SEHNR and CDR2 is FQNEAQ in the germline V gene (reference sequence). CDR3: CASSLPLGGSNSYNEQFF. CDR3 coding DNA: TGTGCCAGCAGCTTACCTTTAGGCGGGAGTAATTCCTACAATGAGCAGTTCTTC.

As regards this clone: Its ends do not fully match the called genes, so a read error is possible. The V call is TRBV5-1, the J call TRBJ1-1, with 10 bases aligning to TRBD1. There are 17 residues in the CDR3. Germline CDR1 reads SGHRS; CDR2 reads YFSETQ. CDR3 residues: CASSRGYGQGVKTEAFF. The CDR3 coding sequence is TGCGCCAGCAGCAGAGGATACGGACAGGGGGTGAAGACTGAAGCTTTCTTT.

This clone was seen once. V and J are TRBV4-1 and TRBJ1-5; D gene uncertain. The CDR3 has 14 amino acids. V gave up 1 base and J gave up 11 bases, with 15 bases separating them. CDR1 and CDR2 from the germline V gene are MGHRA and YSYEKL. Here the CDR3 reads CASSQAAGLGSQHF. CDR3 bases: TGCGCCAGCAGCCAAGCGGCGGGCCTGGGGTCCCAGCATTTT.

As to this clone: Different DNA sequences within this sample yield the same CDR3. The V gene is TRBV27, the J gene TRBJ1-2; D remains ambiguous. This CDR3 has 11 amino acids. V lost 4 bases, J lost 5 bases, and 5 bases lay in between. Looked up from germline, CDR1 is MNHEY and CDR2 is SMNVEV (reference sequence). DNA of the CDR3: TGTGCCAGCAGTTCTGGATATGGCTACACCTTC. Translating gives CASSSGYGYTF.

This chain links TRBV15 with TRBJ1-3; TRBD1 matches at 8 bases. CDR1 and CDR2 from the germline V gene are LNHNV and YYDKDF (reference sequence). The J segment lost 3 bases and the V segment lost 3 bases, leaving 7 bases of the junction unmatched. The CDR3 covers 16 residues. The CDR3 is CATSSDRGYYGNTIYF. DNA of the CDR3: TGTGCCACCAGCAGTGACAGGGGCTATTATGGAAACACCATATATTTT.

The chain uses TRBV2 and TRBJ1-2, with a weak D call TRBD1 (6 bases). CDR1 is SNHLY and CDR2 is FYNNEI in the germline V gene. The V and J ends lost 4 bases and 2 bases respectively, with 14 bases between them. This CDR3 is 15 amino acids long. Written as DNA, the CDR3 is TGTGCCAGCAGTGCGTACGGGACAAGCAACTATGGCTACACCTTC. Protein sequence: CASSAYGTSNYGYTF.

This clone was seen a single time. The chain joins TRBV27 to TRBJ2-3; no clear D. Germline values: CDR1 MNHEY, CDR2 SMNVEV (reference sequence). V was pared by 2 bases and J by 6 bases, with 9 bases between. The CDR3 loop spans 13 amino acids. The CDR3 spells CASSLQAWDTQYF. The CDR3 coding sequence is TGTGCCAGCAGTTTACAAGCGTGGGATACGCAGTATTTT.

This clone was seen a handful of times. This rearrangement joins TRBV10-3 to TRBJ1-4, with D possibly TRBD1 on 6 matching bases. The CDR3 covers 15 residues. Germline CDR1 reads ENHRY; CDR2 reads SYGVKD. Trimming left V 3 bases short and J 3 bases short, with 11 bases between. Here the CDR3 reads CAISDTGQPNEKLFF. Written as DNA, the CDR3 is TGTGCCATCAGTGATACAGGACAGCCTAATGAAAAACTGTTTTTT.

This chain links TRBV29-1 with TRBJ2-3; D is perhaps TRBD2 (8 bases). Germline CDR1 reads SQVTM; CDR2 reads ANQGSEA. The CDR3 is 13 residues long. Trimming cost V 8 bases and J 6 bases, with 18 bases left between them. The CDR3 DNA reads TGCAGCACCCGGGAGGGGGCGGAGGATACGCAGTATTTT. This translates into CSTREGAEDTQYF.

V gene TRBV9 combines with J gene TRBJ2-1, with 12 bases that match TRBD2. The CDR3 spans 14 residues. Looked up from germline, CDR1 is SGDLS and CDR2 is YYNGEE. V shed 5 bases and J 7 bases; nucleotides not matched to a gene: 4. Here the CDR3 reads CASSLGTSGNEQFF. DNA for the CDR3: TGTGCCAGCAGTCTAGGGACTAGCGGGAATGAGCAGTTCTTC.

The genes are TRBV5-1 and TRBJ2-1; the match to TRBD2 covers 10 bases. V shed 4 bases and J 5 bases; nucleotides not matched to a gene: 9. CDR1 and CDR2 (germline): SGHRS, YFSETQ. The CDR3 consists of 16 residues. The DNA of the CDR3 is TGCGCCAGCAGCCCACTGGGACTAGCGCCCAACAATGAGCAGTTCTTC. Protein: CASSPLGLAPNNEQFF.

This clone was observed a few times. The V and J genes are TRBV7-9 and TRBJ2-1, with 13 bases identical to TRBD2. CDR1 and CDR2 (germline): SEHNR, FQNEAQ (reference sequence). V was pared by 4 bases and J by 9 bases, with 3 bases of the junction left unmatched. The CDR3 loop spans 14 amino acids. The CDR3: CASSSGLAGVEQFF. DNA for the CDR3: TGTGCCAGCAGCTCCGGACTAGCGGGAGTTGAGCAGTTCTTC.